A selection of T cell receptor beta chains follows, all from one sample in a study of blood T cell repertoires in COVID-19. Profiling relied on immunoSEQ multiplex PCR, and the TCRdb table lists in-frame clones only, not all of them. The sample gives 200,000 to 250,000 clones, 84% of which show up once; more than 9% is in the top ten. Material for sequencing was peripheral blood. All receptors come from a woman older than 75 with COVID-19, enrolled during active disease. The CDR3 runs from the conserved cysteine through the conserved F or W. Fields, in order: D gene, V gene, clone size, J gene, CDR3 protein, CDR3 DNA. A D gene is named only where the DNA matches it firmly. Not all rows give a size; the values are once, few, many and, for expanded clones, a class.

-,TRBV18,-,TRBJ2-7,CASSPGTRGYEQYF,TGTGCCAGCTCACCCGGGACACGGGGCTACGAGCAGTACTTC
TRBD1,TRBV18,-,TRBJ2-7,CASSPGTGTYEQYF,TGTGCCAGCTCACCCGGGACAGGAACCTACGAGCAGTACTTC
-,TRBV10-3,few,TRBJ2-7,CAIRRGSYEQYF,TGTGCCATCAGGCGGGGTTCCTACGAGCAGTACTTC
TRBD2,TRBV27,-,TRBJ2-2,CASRPSGGKTGELFF,TGTGCCAGCAGGCCTAGCGGGGGAAAAACCGGGGAGCTGTTTTTT
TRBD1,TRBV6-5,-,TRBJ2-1,CASRGTGGKNEQFF,TGTGCCAGCAGGGGGACAGGGGGGAAAAATGAGCAGTTCTTC
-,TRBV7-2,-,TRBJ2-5,CASRSGTSYQETQYF,TGTGCCAGCAGGTCAGGGACTTCTTACCAAGAGACCCAGTACTTC
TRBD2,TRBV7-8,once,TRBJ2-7,CASSLTSSTYEQYF,TGTGCCAGCAGCCTGACTAGCAGTACGTACGAGCAGTACTTC
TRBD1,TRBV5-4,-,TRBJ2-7,CASSIDRGLEQYF,TGTGCCAGCAGCATAGACAGGGGTTTAGAGCAGTACTTC
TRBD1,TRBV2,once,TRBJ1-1,CASSLRTGALNTEAFF,TGTGCCAGCAGTCTAAGGACAGGGGCGTTGAACACTGAAGCTTTCTTT
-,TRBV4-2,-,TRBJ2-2,CASSPIHANTGELFF,TGTGCCAGCAGCCCCATACATGCGAACACCGGGGAGCTGTTTTTT
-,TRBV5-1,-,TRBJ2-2,CASSQAEGTGELFF,TGCGCCAGCAGCCAGGCGGAGGGCACCGGGGAGCTGTTTTTT
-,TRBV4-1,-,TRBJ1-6,CASSQDSPGGWSSYNSPLHF,TGCGCCAGCAGCCAAGATTCCCCGGGGGGCTGGAGCTCCTATAATTCACCCCTCCACTTT
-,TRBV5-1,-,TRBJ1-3,CASSLTGSGNTIYF,TGCGCCAGCAGCTTAACAGGGTCTGGAAACACCATATATTTT
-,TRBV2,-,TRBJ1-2,CASSDSRIANYGYTF,TGTGCCAGCAGTGATTCGCGGATAGCTAACTATGGCTACACCTTC
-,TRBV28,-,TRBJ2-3,CASIPSGIPKMDTQYF,TGTGCCAGCATCCCGTCCGGGATACCAAAAATGGATACGCAGTATTTT
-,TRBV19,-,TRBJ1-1,CASIDVSLGAPEAFF,TGTGCCAGTATTGACGTTAGTTTAGGGGCCCCTGAAGCTTTCTTT
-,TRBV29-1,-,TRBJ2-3,CSAHEGGVDTQYF,TGCAGCGCTCATGAAGGGGGGGTAGATACGCAGTATTTT
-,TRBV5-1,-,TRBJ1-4,CASSFNRPRNEKLFF,TGCGCCAGCAGCTTCAACAGGCCTAGGAATGAAAAACTGTTTTTT
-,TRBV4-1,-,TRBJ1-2,CASSQTGYGYTF,TGCGCCAGCAGCCAAACAGGCTATGGCTACACCTTC
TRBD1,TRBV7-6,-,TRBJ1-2,CASSPGTDLNYGYTF,TGTGCCAGCAGCCCCGGGACAGATCTTAACTATGGCTACACCTTC
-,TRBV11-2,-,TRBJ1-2,CASSPRGGAESSYGYTF,TGTGCCAGCAGCCCAAGAGGGGGGGCAGAGTCGAGCTATGGCTACACCTTC
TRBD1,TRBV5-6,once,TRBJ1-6,CASSLDGQASTSPLHF,TGTGCCAGCAGCCTAGATGGACAGGCCTCTACTTCACCCCTCCACTTT
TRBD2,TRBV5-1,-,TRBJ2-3,CASSMVGRGVLGDTQYF,TGCGCCAGCAGCATGGTCGGGCGGGGGGTCCTGGGAGATACGCAGTATTTT
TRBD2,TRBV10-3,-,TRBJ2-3,CAISGSGGAQVLSDTQYF,TGTGCCATCAGTGGTAGCGGGGGGGCCCAGGTTTTGTCAGATACGCAGTATTTT
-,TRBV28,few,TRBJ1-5,CASRAFNQPQHF,TGTGCAAGCAGGGCCTTCAATCAGCCCCAGCATTTT
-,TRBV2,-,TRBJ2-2,CASSEDRTGNTGELFF,TGTGCCAGCAGTGAAGATCGAACAGGGAACACCGGGGAGCTGTTTTTT
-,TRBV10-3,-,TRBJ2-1,CAISESVQGGNEQFF,TGTGCCATCAGTGAGTCGGTACAGGGTGGGAATGAGCAGTTCTTC
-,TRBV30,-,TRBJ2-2,CAWSVQGEYTGELFF,TGTGCCTGGAGTGTACAGGGCGAATACACCGGGGAGCTGTTTTTT
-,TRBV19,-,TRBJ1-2,CASTPGGSYGYTF,TGTGCCAGTACCCCGGGGGGCTCCTATGGCTACACCTTC
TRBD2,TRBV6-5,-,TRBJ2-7,CASSYSTSPHEQYF,TGTGCCAGCAGTTACTCGACTAGCCCCCACGAGCAGTACTTC
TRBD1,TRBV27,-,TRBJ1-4,CASSLQGVGEKLFF,TGTGCCAGCAGTTTGCAGGGGGTTGGGGAAAAACTGTTTTTT
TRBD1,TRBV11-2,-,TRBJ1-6,CASSLKFRSGQGDSPLHF,TGTGCCAGCAGCTTGAAGTTTCGGAGTGGACAGGGGGATTCACCCCTCCACTTT
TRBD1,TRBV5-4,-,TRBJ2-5,CASSTGQGQETQYF,TGTGCCAGCAGCACCGGACAGGGCCAAGAGACCCAGTACTTC
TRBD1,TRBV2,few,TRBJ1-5,CASSGTGIRNQPQHF,TGTGCCAGCAGTGGGACAGGGATCCGCAATCAGCCCCAGCATTTT
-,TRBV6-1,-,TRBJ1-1,CASSDRVTTEAFF,TGTGCCAGCAGTGACAGGGTGACCACTGAAGCTTTCTTT
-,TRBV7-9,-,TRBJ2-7,CASSSRDLAYEQYF,TGTGCCAGCAGCTCGAGGGACTTAGCCTACGAGCAGTACTTC
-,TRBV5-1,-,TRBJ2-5,CASSIPLETQYF,TGCGCCAGCAGCATACCACTTGAGACCCAGTACTTC
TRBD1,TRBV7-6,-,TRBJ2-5,CASSLFGQGAMETQYF,TGTGCCAGCAGCTTATTTGGACAGGGCGCGATGGAGACCCAGTACTTC
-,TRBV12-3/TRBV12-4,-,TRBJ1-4,CASSGLNGEKLFF,TGTGCCAGCAGTGGACTGAATGGTGAAAAACTGTTTTTT
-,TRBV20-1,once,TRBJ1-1,CSAPLRTEAFF,TGCAGTGCTCCTCTCCGGACTGAAGCTTTCTTT
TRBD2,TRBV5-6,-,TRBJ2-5,CASSQGLAGSWETQYF,TGTGCCAGCAGCCAAGGACTAGCAGGATCGTGGGAGACCCAGTACTTC
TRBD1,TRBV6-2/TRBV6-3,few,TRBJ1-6,CASSQITGGYNSPLHF,TGTGCCAGCAGCCAGATAACAGGGGGCTATAATTCACCCCTCCACTTT
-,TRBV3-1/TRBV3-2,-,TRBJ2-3,CASSQDPGELSTDTQYF,TGTGCCAGCAGCCAAGATCCCGGGGAGTTGAGCACAGATACGCAGTATTTT
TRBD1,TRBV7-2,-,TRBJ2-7,CASSYRDRGTYEQYF,TGTGCCAGCAGCTACCGGGACAGGGGAACCTACGAGCAGTACTTC
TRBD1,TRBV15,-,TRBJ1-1,CATSREVGWTGGTEAFF,TGTGCCACCAGCAGAGAGGTAGGGTGGACAGGGGGCACTGAAGCTTTCTTT